This is a list of T cell receptor beta chains from one sample in a study of shared clonotypes between healthy human individuals. This table comes from immunoSEQ multiplex PCR, and its TCRdb copy is limited to in-frame clones, with some not included. The table includes 2 million to 2.5 million clones, 85% to 95% detected once. The source material was naive CD4+ T cells from PBMCs. The receptors derive from a man younger than 30 in good health. Some clones in this sample may be carry-over from other donors' samples. Both conserved end residues are part of each CDR3.

v_gene: TRBV7-2
CDR3aa: CASSTRGRSYEQYF

v_gene: TRBV28
CDR3aa: CASSPHDPNRRTGELFF

v_gene: TRBV6-5
CDR3aa: CASSYSAQRRGGELFF

v_gene: TRBV7-2
CDR3aa: CASSSPGTTSYEQYF

v_gene: TRBV9
CDR3aa: CASSAGPLSYGYTF

v_gene: TRBV7-8
CDR3aa: CASSRLASEQYF

v_gene: TRBV25-1
CDR3aa: CASSDLTGGYNEQFF

v_gene: TRBV28
CDR3aa: CASSWTGYNNEQFF

v_gene: TRBV9
CDR3aa: CASTQGGTTYNEQFF

v_gene: TRBV9
CDR3aa: CASSAGLAGETQYF

v_gene: TRBV28
CDR3aa: CASRAGTGVHQPQHF

v_gene: TRBV5-1
CDR3aa: CASRRTGGGPGGYTF

v_gene: TRBV28
CDR3aa: CASSFNSLSYEQYF

v_gene: TRBV11-2
CDR3aa: CASSDPVRRETYEQYF

v_gene: TRBV30
CDR3aa: CAWTGSAANYGYTF

v_gene: TRBV5-1
CDR3aa: CASSGGQGNPHSTDTQYF

v_gene: TRBV5-6
CDR3aa: CASRDRGAGNTIYF